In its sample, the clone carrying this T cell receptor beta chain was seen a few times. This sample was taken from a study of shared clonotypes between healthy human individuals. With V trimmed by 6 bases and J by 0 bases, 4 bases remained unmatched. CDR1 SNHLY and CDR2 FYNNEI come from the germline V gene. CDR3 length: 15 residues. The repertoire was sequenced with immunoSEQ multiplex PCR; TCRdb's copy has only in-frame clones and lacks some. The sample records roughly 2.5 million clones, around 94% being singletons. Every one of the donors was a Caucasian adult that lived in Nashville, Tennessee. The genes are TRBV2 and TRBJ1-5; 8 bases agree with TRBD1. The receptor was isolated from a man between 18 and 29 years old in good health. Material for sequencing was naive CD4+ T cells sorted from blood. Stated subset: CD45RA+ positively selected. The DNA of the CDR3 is TGTGCCAGCAGGACTCAGGGGGCTAGCAATCAGCCCCAGCATTTT. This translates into CASRTQGASNQPQHF.